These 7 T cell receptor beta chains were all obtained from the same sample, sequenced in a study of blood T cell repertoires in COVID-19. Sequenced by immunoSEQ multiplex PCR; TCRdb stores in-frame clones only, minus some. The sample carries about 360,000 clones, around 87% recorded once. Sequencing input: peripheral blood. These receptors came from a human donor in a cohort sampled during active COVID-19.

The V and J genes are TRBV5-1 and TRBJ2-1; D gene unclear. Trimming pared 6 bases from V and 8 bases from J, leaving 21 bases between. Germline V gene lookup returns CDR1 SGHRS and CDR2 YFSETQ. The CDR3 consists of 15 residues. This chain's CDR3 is CASNTENRPPDEQFF. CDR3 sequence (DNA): TGCGCCAGCAACACGGAAAACAGACCCCCTGATGAGCAGTTCTTC.

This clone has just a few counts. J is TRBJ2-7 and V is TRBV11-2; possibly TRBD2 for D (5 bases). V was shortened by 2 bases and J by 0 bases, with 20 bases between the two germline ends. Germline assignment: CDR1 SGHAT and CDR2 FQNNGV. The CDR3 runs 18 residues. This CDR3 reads CASSLIGLGGPLSYEQYF. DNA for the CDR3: TGTGCCAGCAGCTTAATCGGTCTTGGCGGGCCACTCTCCTACGAGCAGTACTTC. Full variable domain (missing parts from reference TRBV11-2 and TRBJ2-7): EAGVAQSPRYKIIEKRQSVAFWCNPISGHATLYWYQQILGQGPKLLIQFQNNGVVDDSQLPKDRFSAERLKGVDSTLKIQPAKLEDSAVYLCASSLIGLGGPLSYEQYFGPGTRLTVT.

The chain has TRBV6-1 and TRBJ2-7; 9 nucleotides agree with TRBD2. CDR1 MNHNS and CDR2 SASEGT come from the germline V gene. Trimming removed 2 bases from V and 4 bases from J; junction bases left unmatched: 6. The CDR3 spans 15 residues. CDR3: CASSESIAGVYEQYF. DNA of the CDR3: TGTGCCAGCAGTGAATCTATAGCGGGAGTATACGAGCAGTACTTC.

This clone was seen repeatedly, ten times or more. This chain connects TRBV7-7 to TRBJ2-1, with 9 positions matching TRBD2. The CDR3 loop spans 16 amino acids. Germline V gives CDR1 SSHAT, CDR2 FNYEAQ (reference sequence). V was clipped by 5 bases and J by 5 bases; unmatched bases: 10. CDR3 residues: CASSPRAGGSNNEQFF. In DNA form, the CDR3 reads TGTGCCAGCAGCCCCCGCGCGGGGGGGTCGAACAATGAGCAGTTCTTC.

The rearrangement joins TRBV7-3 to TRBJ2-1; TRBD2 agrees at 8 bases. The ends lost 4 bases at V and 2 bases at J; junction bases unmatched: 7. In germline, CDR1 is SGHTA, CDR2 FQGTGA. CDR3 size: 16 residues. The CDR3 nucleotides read TGTGCCAGCAGCTCATCCCCGGGACTAGCCTACAATGAGCAGTTCTTC. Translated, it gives CASSSSPGLAYNEQFF.

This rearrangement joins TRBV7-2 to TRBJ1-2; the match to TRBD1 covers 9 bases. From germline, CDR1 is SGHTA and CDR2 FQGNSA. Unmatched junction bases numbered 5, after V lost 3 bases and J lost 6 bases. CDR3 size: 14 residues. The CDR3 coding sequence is TGTGCCAGCAGCTTGCAGACAGGGGGTCATGGCTACACCTTC. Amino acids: CASSLQTGGHGYTF.

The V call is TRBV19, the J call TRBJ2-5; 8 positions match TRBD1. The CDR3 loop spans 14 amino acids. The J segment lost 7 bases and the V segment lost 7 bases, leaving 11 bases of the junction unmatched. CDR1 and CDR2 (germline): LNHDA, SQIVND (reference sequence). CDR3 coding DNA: TGTGCCAGTACCCTGACAGGGGCCGGGGGGACCCAGTACTTC. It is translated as CASTLTGAGGTQYF.